The clone carrying this TCR beta chain was picked up one time. Naive CD4+ cells were CD45RA-selected; the remaining cells were memory. The sample is drawn from a study of shared clonotypes between healthy human individuals. Study as a whole: Donors were a couple of women and a few men aged 18 to 49. Three plates each covered CD4 naive and memory; CD8 naive two, CD8 memory one.

The length of the CDR3 is 15 residues. Per the germline V gene, CDR1 is SGHRS and CDR2 is YFSETQ. After removal of 0 bases from V and 3 bases from J, the junction contained 6 bases not matched to a gene. Measured with immunoSEQ multiplex PCR; TCRdb has only the in-frame clones, and not every one. The repertoire has 2 million to 2.5 million clones, roughly 90% of them found once; the top ten carry around 0.38%. Sequencing input: naive CD4+ T cells from PBMCs. Subset of the sample: CD45RA+ positively selected. The receptor's source is a man aged 18 to 30 in good health. Some clones in this sample may be carry-over from other donors' samples. J is TRBJ2-7 and V is TRBV5-1; the match to TRBD2 covers 7 bases. CDR3: CASSLEAGEYYEQYF. The CDR3 DNA follows: TGCGCCAGCAGCTTGGAGGCGGGGGAGTACTACGAGCAGTACTTC.